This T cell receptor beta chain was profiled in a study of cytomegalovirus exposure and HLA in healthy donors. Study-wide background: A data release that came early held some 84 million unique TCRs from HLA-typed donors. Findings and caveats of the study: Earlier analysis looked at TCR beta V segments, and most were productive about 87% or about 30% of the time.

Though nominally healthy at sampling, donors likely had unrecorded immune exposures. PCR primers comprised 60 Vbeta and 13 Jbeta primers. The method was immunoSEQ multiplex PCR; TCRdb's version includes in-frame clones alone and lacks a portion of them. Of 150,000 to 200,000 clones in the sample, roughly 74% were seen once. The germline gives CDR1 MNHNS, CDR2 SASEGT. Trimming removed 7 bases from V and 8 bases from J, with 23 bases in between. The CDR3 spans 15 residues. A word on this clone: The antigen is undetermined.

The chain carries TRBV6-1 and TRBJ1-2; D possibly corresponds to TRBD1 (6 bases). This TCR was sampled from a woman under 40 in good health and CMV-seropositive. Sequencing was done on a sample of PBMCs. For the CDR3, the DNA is TGTGCCAGCACCCCCGAAGGCACAGGGTTTAACGGCTACACCTTC. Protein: CASTPEGTGFNGYTF.